The clone carrying this TCR beta chain was counted only a few times. These data originate in a study of spatial heterogeneity in lung cancer. Trimming pared 1 base from V and 7 bases from J, leaving 20 bases between. Germline V CDR1 and CDR2: SQVTM, ANQGSEA. The CDR3 consists of 15 residues. TCRdb passed the 5' RACE reads through MiXCR, listing each CDR3 protein once. The table records some 3,000 distinct CDR3 sequences, under 40% of them present only once. Documented time point: sample taken at primary tumor resection. Tumor, nontumor lung or frozen PBMC supplied whole RNA that was sequenced unsorted.

The rearrangement links TRBV29-1 to TRBJ2-7, with D possibly being TRBD1 (6 bases). Sequenced material: PBMCs, taken at surgery. The sequence was collected from a male donor with early-stage non-small cell lung cancer. The CDR3 spells CSVEVPGHNNWEQYF. CDR3 bases: TGCAGCGTTGAAGTGCCGGGACACAACAACTGGGAGCAGTACTTC.